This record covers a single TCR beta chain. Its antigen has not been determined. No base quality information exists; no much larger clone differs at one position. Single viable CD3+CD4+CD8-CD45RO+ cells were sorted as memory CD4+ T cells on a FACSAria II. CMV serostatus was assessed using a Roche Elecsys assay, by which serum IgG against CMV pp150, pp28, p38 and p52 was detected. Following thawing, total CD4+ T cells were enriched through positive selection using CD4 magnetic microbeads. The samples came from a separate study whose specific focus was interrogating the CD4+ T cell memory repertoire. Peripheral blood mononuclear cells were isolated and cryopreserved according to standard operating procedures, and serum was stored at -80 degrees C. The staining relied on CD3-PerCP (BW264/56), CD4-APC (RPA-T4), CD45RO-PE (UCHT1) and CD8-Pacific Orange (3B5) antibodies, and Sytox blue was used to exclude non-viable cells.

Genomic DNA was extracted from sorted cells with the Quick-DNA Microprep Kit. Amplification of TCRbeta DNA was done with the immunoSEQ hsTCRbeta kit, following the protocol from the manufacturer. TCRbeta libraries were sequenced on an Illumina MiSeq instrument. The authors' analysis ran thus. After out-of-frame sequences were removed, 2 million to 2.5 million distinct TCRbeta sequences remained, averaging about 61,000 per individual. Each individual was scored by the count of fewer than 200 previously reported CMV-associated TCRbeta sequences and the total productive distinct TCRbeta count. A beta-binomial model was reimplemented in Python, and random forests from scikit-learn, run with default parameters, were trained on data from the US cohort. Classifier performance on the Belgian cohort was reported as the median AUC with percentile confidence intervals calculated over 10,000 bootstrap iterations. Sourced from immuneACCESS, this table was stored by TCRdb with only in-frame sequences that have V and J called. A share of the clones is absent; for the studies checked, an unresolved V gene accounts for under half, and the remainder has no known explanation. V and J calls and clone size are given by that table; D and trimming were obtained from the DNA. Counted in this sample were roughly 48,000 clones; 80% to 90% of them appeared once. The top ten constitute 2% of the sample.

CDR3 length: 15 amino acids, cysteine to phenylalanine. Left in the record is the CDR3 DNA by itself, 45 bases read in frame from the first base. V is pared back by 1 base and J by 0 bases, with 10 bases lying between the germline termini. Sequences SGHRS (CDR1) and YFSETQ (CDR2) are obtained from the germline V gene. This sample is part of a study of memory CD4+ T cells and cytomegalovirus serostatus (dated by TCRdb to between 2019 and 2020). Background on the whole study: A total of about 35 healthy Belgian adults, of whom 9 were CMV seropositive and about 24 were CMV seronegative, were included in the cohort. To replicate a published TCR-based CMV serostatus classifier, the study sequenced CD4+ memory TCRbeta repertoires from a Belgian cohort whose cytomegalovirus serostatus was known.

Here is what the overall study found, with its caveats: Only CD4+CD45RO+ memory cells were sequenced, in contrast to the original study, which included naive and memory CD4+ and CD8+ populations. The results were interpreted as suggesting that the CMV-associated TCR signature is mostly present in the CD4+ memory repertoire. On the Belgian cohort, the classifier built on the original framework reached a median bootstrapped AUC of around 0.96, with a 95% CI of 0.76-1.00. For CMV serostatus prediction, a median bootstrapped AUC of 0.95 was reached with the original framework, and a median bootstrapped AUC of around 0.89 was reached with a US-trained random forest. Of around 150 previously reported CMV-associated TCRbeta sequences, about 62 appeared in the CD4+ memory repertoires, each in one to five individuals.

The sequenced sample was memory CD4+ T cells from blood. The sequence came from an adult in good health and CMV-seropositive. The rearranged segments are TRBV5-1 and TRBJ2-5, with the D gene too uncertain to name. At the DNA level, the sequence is TGCGCCAGCAGCTTGACATTGGGGTACCAAGAGACCCAGTACTTC. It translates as CASSLTLGYQETQYF. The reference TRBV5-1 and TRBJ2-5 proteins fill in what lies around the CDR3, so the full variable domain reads KAGVTQTPRYLIKTRGQQVTLSCSPISGHRSVSWYQQTPGQGLQFLFEYFSETQRNKGNFPGRFSGRQFSNSRSEMNVSTLELGDSALYLCASSLTLGYQETQYFGPGTRLLVL.